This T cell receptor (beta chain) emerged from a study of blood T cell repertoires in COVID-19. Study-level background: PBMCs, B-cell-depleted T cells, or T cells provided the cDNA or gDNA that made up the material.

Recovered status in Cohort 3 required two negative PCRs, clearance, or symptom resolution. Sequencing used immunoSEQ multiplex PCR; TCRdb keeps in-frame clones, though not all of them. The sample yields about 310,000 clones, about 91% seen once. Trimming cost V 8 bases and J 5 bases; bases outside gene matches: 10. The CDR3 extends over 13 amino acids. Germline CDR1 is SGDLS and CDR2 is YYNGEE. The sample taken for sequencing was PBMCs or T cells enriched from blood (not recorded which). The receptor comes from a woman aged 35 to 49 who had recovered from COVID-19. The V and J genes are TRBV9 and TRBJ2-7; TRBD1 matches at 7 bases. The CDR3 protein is CASGPSGGNEQYF. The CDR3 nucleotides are TGTGCCAGTGGACCCTCAGGGGGTAACGAGCAGTACTTC.